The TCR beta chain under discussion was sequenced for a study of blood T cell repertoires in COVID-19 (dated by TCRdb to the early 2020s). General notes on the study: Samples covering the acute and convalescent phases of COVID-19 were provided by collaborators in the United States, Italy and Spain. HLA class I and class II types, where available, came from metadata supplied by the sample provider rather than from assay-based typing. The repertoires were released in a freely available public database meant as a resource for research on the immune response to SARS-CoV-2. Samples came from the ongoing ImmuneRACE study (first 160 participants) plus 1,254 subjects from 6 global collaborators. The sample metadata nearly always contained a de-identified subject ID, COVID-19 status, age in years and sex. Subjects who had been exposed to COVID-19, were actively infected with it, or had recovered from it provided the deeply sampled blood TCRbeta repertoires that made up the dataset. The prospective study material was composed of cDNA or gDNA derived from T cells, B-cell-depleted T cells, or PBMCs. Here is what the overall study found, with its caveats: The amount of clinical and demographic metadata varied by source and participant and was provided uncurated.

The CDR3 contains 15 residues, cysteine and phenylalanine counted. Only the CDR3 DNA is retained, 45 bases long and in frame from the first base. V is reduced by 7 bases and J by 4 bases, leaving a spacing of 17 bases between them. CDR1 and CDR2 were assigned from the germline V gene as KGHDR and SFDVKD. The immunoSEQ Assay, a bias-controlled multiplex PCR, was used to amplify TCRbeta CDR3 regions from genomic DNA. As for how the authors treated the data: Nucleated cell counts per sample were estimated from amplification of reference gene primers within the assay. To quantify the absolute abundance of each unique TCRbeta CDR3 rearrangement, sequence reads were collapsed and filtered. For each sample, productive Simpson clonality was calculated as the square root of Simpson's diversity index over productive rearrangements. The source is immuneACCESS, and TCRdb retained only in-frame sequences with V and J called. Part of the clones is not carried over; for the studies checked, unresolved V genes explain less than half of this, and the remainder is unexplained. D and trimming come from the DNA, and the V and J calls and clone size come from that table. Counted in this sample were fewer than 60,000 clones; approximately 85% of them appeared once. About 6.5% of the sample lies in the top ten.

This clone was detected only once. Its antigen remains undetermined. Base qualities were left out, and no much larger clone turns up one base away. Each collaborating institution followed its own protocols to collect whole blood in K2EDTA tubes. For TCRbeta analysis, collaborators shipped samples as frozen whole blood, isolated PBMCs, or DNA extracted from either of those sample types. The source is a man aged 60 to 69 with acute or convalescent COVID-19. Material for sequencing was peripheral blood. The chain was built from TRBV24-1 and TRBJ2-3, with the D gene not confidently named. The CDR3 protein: CATSPGGVMADTQYF. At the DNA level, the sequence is TGTGCCACCAGCCCCGGCGGAGTGATGGCAGATACGCAGTATTTT.